This is a list of T cell receptor beta chains from one sample in a study of PD-1 blockade in classical Hodgkin lymphoma. Data came from immunoSEQ multiplex PCR; TCRdb stores just in-frame clones and leaves some out. The profile shows 57,000 or so clones, roughly 87% of them singletons. This material consisted of peripheral blood mononuclear cells (PBMCs), taken before the fourth cycle of nivolumab. The origin of the receptors is a human donor with classical Hodgkin lymphoma. CDR3s include the opening cysteine and the closing phenylalanine or tryptophan. Fields, in order: CDR3 protein, CDR3 DNA, V gene, clone size, J gene, D gene. The D gene is left open where the match is weak. Not all rows give a size; the values are once, few, many and, for expanded clones, a class.

CASTLLRGYTF TGTGCCAGCACACTTCTTCGCGGCTACACCTTC TRBV2 . TRBJ1-2 .
CATSRDRDPARRSSPLHF TGTGCCACCAGCAGAGACCGAGATCCAGCCAGAAGGAGTTCACCCCTCCACTTT TRBV15 . TRBJ1-6 .
CASSGRGPGGQDTQYF TGCGCCAGCAGCGGGCGTGGGCCGGGGGGTCAGGATACGCAGTATTTT TRBV4-1 once TRBJ2-3 TRBD2
CASSPVGGPYEQYF TGCGCCAGCAGCCCGGTCGGGGGTCCCTACGAGCAGTACTTC TRBV5-1 . TRBJ2-7 .
CASTRSSYNEQFF TGTGCCAGCACTCGAAGCTCCTACAATGAGCAGTTCTTC TRBV25-1 . TRBJ2-1 .
CASSSRRGGGDTQYF TGTGCCAGCAGCTCGAGGAGGGGGGGCGGAGATACGCAGTATTTT TRBV4-2 . TRBJ2-3 .
CASSLNSATNEKLFF TGTGCCAGCAGCTTAAATTCCGCAACTAATGAAAAACTGTTTTTT TRBV11-2 . TRBJ1-4 .
CASSLEWRSYNEQFF TGCGCCAGCAGCTTGGAGTGGAGGTCCTACAATGAGCAGTTCTTC TRBV5-1 . TRBJ2-1 .
CASSSALGGYTF TGTGCCAGCAGTAGTGCCCTCGGTGGCTACACCTTC TRBV7-9 . TRBJ1-2 .
CASSDPGTGTTLANIQYF TGTGCCAGCAGTGACCCCGGGACAGGGACGACACTGGCAAACATTCAGTACTTC TRBV25-1 few TRBJ2-4 TRBD1
CASSDGRAALSDTQYF TGTGCCAGCAGTGATGGGAGGGCCGCCCTTTCCGATACGCAGTATTTT TRBV6-1 . TRBJ2-3 TRBD2
CASSFGGLREQFF TGTGCCAGCAGCTTCGGGGGGCTCCGTGAGCAGTTCTTC TRBV7-8 . TRBJ2-1 .
CASSQDPTGSQAAFF TGCGCCAGCAGCCAAGACCCGACAGGTTCCCAGGCGGCTTTCTTT TRBV4-1 . TRBJ1-1 .
CASSLAGLYEQYF TGCGCCAGCAGCTTGGCGGGCCTCTACGAGCAGTACTTC TRBV5-1 . TRBJ2-7 .
CASRYTGFTEAFF TGTGCCAGCAGATATACAGGGTTCACTGAAGCTTTCTTT TRBV7-8 . TRBJ1-1 .
CASTKRKTTIIGEFF TGTGCCAGCACAAAGCGGAAAACTACAATCATTGGAGAGTTCTTC TRBV6-1 . TRBJ2-1 .
CASSGANVLTF TGTGCCAGCTCTGGGGCCAACGTCCTGACTTTC TRBV11-2 . TRBJ2-6 .
CASSVEGGNTDTQYF TGTGCCAGCAGCGTAGAGGGGGGTAACACAGATACGCAGTATTTT TRBV9 . TRBJ2-3 .
CASSLKWAGNLLSEQYF TGTGCCAGCAGCTTAAAGTGGGCAGGTAATTTGTTGTCCGAGCAGTACTTC TRBV11-2 . TRBJ2-7 .
CASSSTGGQPQHF TGTGCCAGCAGCTCTACAGGGGGGCAGCCCCAGCATTTT TRBV7-9 . TRBJ1-5 TRBD1
CASSTDRGLGEDTF TGTGCCAGCAGCACCGACAGGGGCCTAGGGGAGGACACCTTC TRBV5-4 . TRBJ1-2 TRBD1
CASSYSGQAATEAFF TGTGCCAGCAGTTACTCTGGGCAGGCCGCCACTGAAGCTTTCTTT TRBV6-5 . TRBJ1-1 .
CASSGGFHEQYF TGTGCCAGCAGCGGGGGGTTCCACGAGCAGTACTTC TRBV6-6 . TRBJ2-7 TRBD2
CASSLAGTDYGYTF TGCGCCAGCAGCTTGGCCGGGACAGATTATGGCTACACCTTC TRBV5-1 . TRBJ1-2 TRBD1
CASSSTAGTGELFF TGTGCCAGCAGCTCAACAGCGGGCACCGGGGAGCTGTTTTTT TRBV11-2 . TRBJ2-2 .
CASHIGRIGNGYTF TGTGCCAGCCACATTGGCAGGATCGGAAATGGCTACACCTTC TRBV6-5 . TRBJ1-2 .
CAWTRKGRDEQYF TGTGCCTGGACGCGAAAGGGCAGGGACGAGCAGTACTTC TRBV30 . TRBJ2-7 .
CASSLEVRLNTEAFF TGCGCCAGCAGCTTGGAAGTCAGGCTGAACACTGAAGCTTTCTTT TRBV5-1 . TRBJ1-1 .
CAIAGQENSPLHF TGTGCCATCGCCGGACAGGAGAATTCACCCCTCCACTTT TRBV10-3 . TRBJ1-6 TRBD1
CASSLQGQGATGANVLTF TGCGCCAGCAGCTTGCAGGGACAGGGGGCTACTGGGGCCAACGTCCTGACTTTC TRBV5-1 . TRBJ2-6 TRBD1
CSVRDRGNIQYF TGCAGCGTACGGGACAGGGGAAACATTCAGTACTTC TRBV29-1 . TRBJ2-4 TRBD1
CAWSSTGGLYEQYF TGTGCCTGGAGCTCCACAGGGGGACTCTACGAGCAGTACTTC TRBV30 . TRBJ2-7 TRBD1
CASSYGEGAVTSPLHF TGTGCCAGCAGTTACGGTGAGGGAGCCGTGACTTCACCCCTCCACTTT TRBV6-5 . TRBJ1-6 .
CASSLYLASGGQDTQYF TGCGCCAGCAGCTTGTATCTGGCTAGCGGGGGGCAAGATACGCAGTATTTT TRBV5-1 . TRBJ2-3 TRBD2
CASSQMGGAKVCSYNSPLHF TGCGCCAGCAGCCAAATGGGAGGGGCAAAGGTGTGCTCCTATAATTCACCCCTCCACTTT TRBV23-1 . TRBJ1-6 .
CASSLGRGTGGTDTQYF TGTGCCAGCAGCTTAGGCCGTGGGACAGGCGGAACAGATACGCAGTATTTT TRBV11-3 . TRBJ2-3 TRBD1
CASSRAGGANTEAFF TGTGCCAGCAGCCGTGCAGGGGGCGCGAACACTGAAGCTTTCTTT TRBV14 . TRBJ1-1 TRBD1
CASSLYAGVRNTEAFF TGCGCCAGCAGCTTGTACGCAGGGGTAAGGAACACTGAAGCTTTCTTT TRBV5-1 . TRBJ1-1 .
CASSRDWLSMYF TGCGCCAGCAGCCGCGACTGGCTGAGCATGTACTTC TRBV10-1 . TRBJ2-5 .
CASSGGMGNTEAFF TGCGCCAGCTCTGGGGGAATGGGGAACACTGAAGCTTTCTTT TRBV5-1 . TRBJ1-1 .
CASSSRQGGEKLFF TGCGCCAGCAGCTCTCGACAGGGGGGAGAAAAACTGTTTTTT TRBV5-1 . TRBJ1-4 TRBD1
CASSLRPNTEAFF TGTGCCAGCAGCTTACGACCGAACACTGAAGCTTTCTTT TRBV7-7 . TRBJ1-1 .
CASRREEDYGYTF TGCGCCAGCAGAAGGGAGGAGGACTATGGCTACACCTTC TRBV5-1 . TRBJ1-2 .
CASSVFQGTNSPLHF TGTGCCAGCAGTGTATTCCAGGGAACTAATTCACCCCTCCACTTT TRBV6-4 . TRBJ1-6 .
CASSLVQRGHEQFF TGTGCCAGCAGCTTAGTCCAGAGGGGGCATGAGCAGTTCTTC TRBV7-8 once TRBJ2-1 TRBD1
CASSPRPGNTIYF TGTGCCAGCAGCCCGCGCCCTGGAAACACCATATATTTT TRBV7-8 . TRBJ1-3 .
CASRAAGEGSPLHF TGTGCCAGTCGCGCGGCGGGCGAGGGCTCACCCCTCCACTTT TRBV25-1 . TRBJ1-6 .